Below, 18 T cell receptor beta chains from the same sample are listed, as sequenced in a study of identical twins. TCRdb used MiXCR to reprocess the 5' RACE reads, holding one entry per CDR3 protein. The sample contains 400,000 to 600,000 distinct CDR3 sequences, approximately 20% of which appear only once. The same data also contributed to another study, on yellow fever vaccine responses in identical twins.

The sample consisted of CD4+ T cells sorted from blood. The origin of the receptors is a woman under 30 in good health.

This clonotype has ten or more counts. The rearrangement links TRBV6-2 or TRBV6-3 to TRBJ2-3; possible D gene TRBD2, 6 bases. CDR1 is MNHEY and CDR2 is SVGEGT in the germline V gene. Trimming stripped 7 bases from V and 4 bases from J, with 18 bases between. The CDR3 has 15 amino acids. The CDR3 reads CASTDIAGTPDTQYF. The CDR3 nucleotides read TGTGCCAGCACTGATATTGCGGGGACCCCAGATACGCAGTATTTT.

V and J are TRBV19 and TRBJ1-1; the D gene is possibly TRBD1 (5 bases). This CDR3 is built from 12 residues. CDR1 is LNHDA, CDR2 SQIVND, per germline (reference sequence). V was pared by 10 bases and J by 1 base, with 10 bases between. The CDR3 nucleotides read TGTGCCACCAGACAGAAGAACACTGAAGCTTTCTTT. Translating it yields CATRQKNTEAFF.

This clonotype occurred a few times. The chain links TRBV5-1 to TRBJ2-5, with D perhaps matching TRBD2 (7 bases). The CDR3 extends over 15 amino acids. Germline-derived CDR1 and CDR2 are SGHRS and YFSETQ. Trimming took 5 bases from V and 5 from J, leaving 19 bases between them. CDR3 in amino acids: CASSFNGGPRETQYF. The CDR3 DNA follows: TGCGCCAGCAGTTTTAACGGGGGGCCAAGGGAGACCCAGTACTTC.

CDR3 protein: CASSLIISGGQETQYF. Written as DNA, the CDR3 is TGTGCCAGCAGCTTAATCATCAGCGGGGGGCAGGAGACCCAGTACTTC. The J gene is TRBJ2-5, the V gene TRBV7-9, with 9 bases identical to TRBD2. The CDR3 is 16 residues long. Germline V CDR1 and CDR2: SEHNR, FQNEAQ (reference sequence). J lost 5 bases, V lost 2 bases, and 9 bases had no gene match.

This clonotype was detected many times. The chain combines TRBV20-1 with TRBJ2-3; 12 bases fit TRBD2. CDR3 length: 16 amino acids. CDR1 DFQATT and CDR2 SNEGSKA come from the germline V gene (reference sequence). Losses at the gene ends were 2 bases for V and 5 bases for J; bases not matched to a gene: 8. The CDR3 coding sequence is TGCAGTGCTAGATCGGCTAGCGGGGGGGTGAAAGATACGCAGTATTTT. It is translated as CSARSASGGVKDTQYF.

The genes are TRBV10-3 and TRBJ2-5, with D possibly matching TRBD2 (5 bases). Germline CDR1 is ENHRY and CDR2 is SYGVKD. The CDR3 is made up of 15 amino acids. Trimming took off 3 bases at V and 5 bases at J, with 16 bases between the two ends. As DNA, the CDR3 is TGTGCCATCAGTGACCCGGTGGTGAGGGAGGAGACCCAGTACTTC. It encodes CAISDPVVREETQYF.

Here the CDR3 DNA reads TGCGCCAGCAGCTTGACTCCTCCCGGAGAGCAGTACTTC. Protein: CASSLTPPGEQYF. V and J are TRBV5-1 and TRBJ2-7; D is unclear. V was clipped by 1 base and J by 7 bases, with 12 bases between them. The CDR3 consists of 13 residues. CDR1 and CDR2 (germline): SGHRS, YFSETQ.

This clonotype appeared a few times. The chain links TRBV4-2 to TRBJ2-7; TRBD2 matches at 14 bases. CDR1 and CDR2 (germline): LGHNA, YNFKEQ. Losses at the gene ends were 1 base for V and 5 bases for J; bases not matched to a gene: 10. The CDR3 spans 18 residues. The CDR3 DNA sequence: TGTGCCAGCAGCCAAGTCTCCGGGACTAGCGGGAGACGGGACGAGCAGTACTTC. This translates into CASSQVSGTSGRRDEQYF.

The V call is TRBV5-1, the J call TRBJ2-4; tentatively, D is TRBD1 or TRBD2 (5 bases each). The CDR3 has 14 amino acids. The germline gives CDR1 SGHRS, CDR2 YFSETQ. V lost 4 bases and J lost 9, with 17 bases in between. CDR3 loop: CASSHVRDGPIQYF. The DNA for the CDR3 is TGCGCCAGCAGCCACGTCCGGGACGGCCCCATTCAGTACTTC. Based on the CDR3 plus reference TRBV5-1 and TRBJ2-4, the full variable domain is KAGVTQTPRYLIKTRGQQVTLSCSPISGHRSVSWYQQTPGQGLQFLFEYFSETQRNKGNFPGRFSGRQFSNSRSEMNVSTLELGDSALYLCASSHVRDGPIQYFGAGTRLSVL.

This clonotype is medium-sized within its sample. The V and J genes are TRBV7-8 and TRBJ1-2; 8 bases fit TRBD1. Trimming cost V 4 bases and J 6 bases; bases outside gene matches: 4. CDR1 and CDR2 (germline): SGHVS, FQNEAQ. The CDR3 consists of 13 residues. The CDR3 nucleotides are TGTGCCAGCAGCTCTCAACAGGGGGATGGCTACACCTTC. Translation gives CASSSQQGDGYTF.

This clonotype appeared a few times. This chain joins TRBV29-1 and TRBJ2-7; unclear D gene. V lost 4 bases, J lost 0 bases, and 10 bases lay in between. The CDR3 has 13 residues. Germline loops: CDR1 SQVTM, CDR2 ANQGSEA. CDR3 nucleotide sequence: TGCAGCGTTGTGTTTTCCGACTCCTACGAGCAGTACTTC. Its protein is CSVVFSDSYEQYF.

This rearrangement joins TRBV5-1 to TRBJ2-3; TRBD1 aligns across 8 bases. The CDR3 runs to 16 residues. Germline V CDR1 and CDR2: SGHRS, YFSETQ. V was clipped by 4 bases and J by 5 bases; unmatched bases: 12. In DNA, the CDR3 is TGCGCCAGCAGCCGGTCAGGACAGGGAAAAGGAGATACGCAGTATTTT. Encoded protein: CASSRSGQGKGDTQYF.

A few counts support this clonotype. The chain combines TRBV28 with TRBJ2-1; D is unresolved. CDR3 length: 13 amino acids. Trimming shortened V by 7 bases and J by 7 bases, and 14 bases separated the two germline ends. The germline V gene has CDR1 MDHEN and CDR2 SYDVKM. The chain's CDR3 is CASTTSLLNEQFF. The CDR3, as DNA: TGTGCCAGCACTACCTCCCTTCTTAATGAGCAGTTCTTC.

The CDR3 loop is CASSLVAAYQETQYF. CDR3 DNA sequence: TGTGCCAGCAGCTTAGTTGCAGCGTACCAAGAGACCCAGTACTTC. The rearrangement uses TRBV11-2 and TRBJ2-5; D is undetermined. V lost 1 base and J 0 bases, leaving 9 bases between the germline ends. Germline CDR1 and CDR2: SGHAT and FQNNGV. This CDR3 has 15 amino acids.

The chain combines TRBV3-1 with TRBJ2-2; weak D call: TRBD2 (5 bases). V dropped 6 bases and J dropped 3 bases, with 11 bases sitting between them. Germline CDR1 LGHDT, CDR2 YNNKEL (reference sequence). The CDR3 is made up of 14 amino acids. CDR3 DNA sequence: TGTGCCAGCAGTCGGGGTTCCGACACCGGGGAGCTGTTTTTT. Protein: CASSRGSDTGELFF.

The chain combines TRBV28 with TRBJ2-7, with D possibly matching TRBD1 (7 bases). Between the trimmed V and J ends, which lost 9 bases and 1 base, there was a span of 13 bases. The CDR3 has 13 amino acids. CDR1 is MDHEN and CDR2 is SYDVKM in the germline V gene. The CDR3 here is CASMTGTSYEQYF. The CDR3 nucleotides are TGTGCCAGTATGACAGGGACTTCCTACGAGCAGTACTTC.

V is TRBV5-1 and J is TRBJ2-1; no clear D. This CDR3 contains 13 residues. CDR1 and CDR2 (germline): SGHRS, YFSETQ. Trimming stripped 4 bases from V and 4 bases from J, with 9 bases between. CDR3 residues: CASSPTPYNEQFF. The CDR3 nucleotides read TGCGCCAGCAGCCCGACACCTTACAATGAGCAGTTCTTC.

This sequence joins TRBV3-1 and TRBJ2-2; D gene unclear. The V gene's germline CDR1 is LGHDT and CDR2 YNNKEL (reference sequence). V lost 4 bases, J lost 4 bases, and 10 bases lay in between. The CDR3 is 14 residues long. The DNA for the CDR3 is TGTGCCAGCAGCCCGAGCAGAATCACCGGGGAGCTGTTTTTT. As protein: CASSPSRITGELFF.